This TCR beta chain derives from a study of CD8 T cells in ankylosing spondylitis. Study observations and caveats: A motif in TCR beta, a set of eight or nine highly homologous variants, appeared characteristic of ankylosing spondylitis blood. Enrichment of disease-linked clones was reportedly significant in matched ankylosing spondylitis synovial fluid.

The germline V gene has CDR1 SEHNR and CDR2 FQNEAQ (reference sequence). V lost 7 bases and J lost 2, with 20 bases in between. There are 16 residues in the CDR3. A single record per CDR3 protein comes from TCRdb applying MiXCR to the 5' RACE reads. The sample lists 700,000 or so distinct CDR3 sequences, around 20% occurring once. This clonotype appeared a few times. The antigen remains undetermined. This sequence joins TRBV7-9 and TRBJ2-5; TRBD2 is a possible D gene (7 bases). The receptor comes from a male donor with ankylosing spondylitis. Sequencing input: blood, either unsorted or a sorted T cell fraction (not recorded which). In nucleotides, the CDR3 is TGTGCCAGCACCCCCATTGAGGGGGGGAGGCAAGAGACCCAGTACTTC. Its translation: CASTPIEGGRQETQYF.